This is a list of T cell receptor beta chains from one sample in a study of cytomegalovirus exposure and HLA in healthy donors. Sequencing used immunoSEQ multiplex PCR; TCRdb keeps in-frame clones, though not all of them. Of approximately 100,000 clones listed, around 85% were seen once; the top ten hold 6.5% to 9%. The sample consisted of PBMCs. The source of these receptors is a man aged 35 to 55 in good health and CMV-seropositive. The CDR3 runs from the conserved cysteine through the conserved F or W. The D gene is left open where the match is weak. Rows give clone size only sometimes, using once, few, many, or a class for an expanded clone.

D gene,clone size,V gene,J gene,CDR3 DNA,CDR3 protein
TRBD1,.,TRBV6-5,TRBJ1-2,TGTGCCAGCAGAGGGGACAGCCTTGGCTACACCTTC,CASRGDSLGYTF
TRBD2,once,TRBV7-8,TRBJ2-5,TGTGCCAGCAGCCCCTGGGGGGGGGAGACCCAGTACTTC,CASSPWGGETQYF
.,once,TRBV6-1,TRBJ2-4,TGTGCCTCAGTGGGGACTAACATTCAGTACTTC,CASVGTNIQYF
.,.,TRBV27,TRBJ1-1,TGTGCCAGCAGTTTAACTGGGGGCAGGACTGAAGCTTTCTTT,CASSLTGGRTEAFF
.,.,TRBV27,TRBJ2-1,TGTGCCAGCAGTTATAGGGACTTTTACAATGAGCAGTTCTTC,CASSYRDFYNEQFF
TRBD2,.,TRBV2,TRBJ2-3,TGTGCCAGCAAGCGGGAGACAGCAGATACGCAGTATTTT,CASKRETADTQYF
TRBD1,.,TRBV27,TRBJ2-3,TGTGCCAGCAGTTCAGCCGCAGGGGGCCCCGGGACAGATACGCAGTATTTT,CASSSAAGGPGTDTQYF
.,.,TRBV6-1,TRBJ1-5,TGTGCCAGCAGTGAACTTGGCAATCAGCCCCAGCATTTT,CASSELGNQPQHF
TRBD1,.,TRBV6-5,TRBJ1-1,TGTGCCAGCAGTTCCGGGACAGGGATGACTGAAGCTTTCTTT,CASSSGTGMTEAFF
.,.,TRBV19,TRBJ2-7,TGTGCCAGTAGTACCGAACCCGTACAGGCCTACGAGCAGTACTTC,CASSTEPVQAYEQYF
.,.,TRBV4-1,TRBJ2-7,TGCGCCAGCAGCCAAGTGACAGACTCCTACGAGCAGTACTTC,CASSQVTDSYEQYF
TRBD1,.,TRBV5-4,TRBJ1-1,TGTGCCAGCAGCCTACAGGGGAATCCTGAAGCTTTCTTT,CASSLQGNPEAFF
.,.,TRBV11-3,TRBJ2-3,TGTGCCAGCAGCCCGTGGGGCAGGGCCGCTAGCACAGATACGCAGTATTTT,CASSPWGRAASTDTQYF
TRBD2,.,TRBV2,TRBJ2-2,TGTGCCAGCGGGGCCCTTCGGGGGAGGGGCGGGGAGCTGTTTTTT,CASGALRGRGGELFF
TRBD1,.,TRBV5-1,TRBJ2-7,TGCGCCAGCAGCCGGGACAGGGGAGACGAGCAGTACTTC,CASSRDRGDEQYF
TRBD1,.,TRBV5-1,TRBJ2-5,TGCGCCAGCAGCTCTGGACAGGGGGTTGGGACCCAGTACTTC,CASSSGQGVGTQYF
.,.,TRBV11-3,TRBJ2-1,TGTGCCAGCAGTGGCCAGCGGGTCACCCCTCAGCGGCTTTATTACAATGAGCAGTTCTTC,CASSGQRVTPQRLYYNEQFF
.,.,TRBV6-1,TRBJ2-6,TGTGCCAGCAGCGGAGAGCCTGGGGCCAACGTCCTGACTTTC,CASSGEPGANVLTF
TRBD2,.,TRBV6-5,TRBJ2-3,TGTGCCAGCAGATTAGCGGGATCTAGCACAGATACGCAGTATTTT,CASRLAGSSTDTQYF
.,.,TRBV28,TRBJ1-1,TGTGCCAGCAGTTTACGTTGGGGGCGTCGTTCAATGAACACTGAAGCTTTCTTT,CASSLRWGRRSMNTEAFF
TRBD2,once,TRBV6-1,TRBJ2-1,TGTGCCAGCAGTGAAGCGGACATAGCGGGGGGGCACAATGAGCAGTTCTTC,CASSEADIAGGHNEQFF
TRBD2,.,TRBV6-5,TRBJ2-3,TGTGCCAGCAGTTACTCCGCGGGGGGACCCTTTAATACGCAGTATTTT,CASSYSAGGPFNTQYF
.,.,TRBV7-9,TRBJ1-1,TGTGCCAGCAGCTTAGGAGGCGTTTCGACTGAAGCTTTCTTT,CASSLGGVSTEAFF
TRBD1,.,TRBV18,TRBJ2-7,TGTGCCAGTTGCCGACCCGGGACAGGGGGCAACGAGCAGTACTTC,CASCRPGTGGNEQYF
TRBD2,.,TRBV10-2,TRBJ2-3,TGCGCCAGCAGTTCCGGGACTAGCGGGAGGGATACGCAGTATTTT,CASSSGTSGRDTQYF
.,.,TRBV7-9,TRBJ2-7,TGTGCCAGCAGCTTGATCCTTCCCTACGAGCAGTACTTC,CASSLILPYEQYF
TRBD2,.,TRBV11-2,TRBJ2-7,TGTGCCAGCAGCATTAGGACGGGAGGGTACAAAGTGGGCTACGAGCAGTACTTC,CASSIRTGGYKVGYEQYF